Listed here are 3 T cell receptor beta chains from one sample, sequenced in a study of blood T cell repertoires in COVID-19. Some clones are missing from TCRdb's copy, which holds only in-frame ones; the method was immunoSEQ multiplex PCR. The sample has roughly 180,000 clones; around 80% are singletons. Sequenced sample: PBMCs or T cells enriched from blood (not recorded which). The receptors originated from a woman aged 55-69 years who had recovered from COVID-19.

CDR3 amino acids: CASSSLVSAGYGYTF. The CDR3 DNA reads as TGCGCCAGCAGCAGCTTGGTGAGCGCCGGCTATGGCTACACCTTC. The V gene is TRBV5-1, the J gene TRBJ1-2; D gene unclear. The V gene's germline CDR1 is SGHRS and CDR2 YFSETQ. Trimming pared 4 bases from V and 4 bases from J, leaving 17 bases between. This CDR3 contains 15 residues.

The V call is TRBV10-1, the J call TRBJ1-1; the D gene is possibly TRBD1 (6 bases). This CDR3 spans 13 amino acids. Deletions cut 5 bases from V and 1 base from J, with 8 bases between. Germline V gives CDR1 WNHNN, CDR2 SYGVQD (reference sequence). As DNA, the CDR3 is TGCGCCAGCAGTCGACAGGCGAACACTGAAGCTTTCTTT. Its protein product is CASSRQANTEAFF.

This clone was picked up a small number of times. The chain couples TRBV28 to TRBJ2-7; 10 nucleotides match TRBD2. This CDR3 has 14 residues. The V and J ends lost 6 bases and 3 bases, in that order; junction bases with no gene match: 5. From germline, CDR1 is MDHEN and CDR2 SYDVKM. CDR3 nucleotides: TGTGCCAGCAGCCCGGGACTAGCGATCTACGAGCAGTACTTC. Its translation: CASSPGLAIYEQYF.